This section outlines one TCR beta chain sequence together with its context. In the original workflow: Reference gene primer amplification in the assay estimated nucleated cell counts. The table came from immunoSEQ multiplex PCR; TCRdb's copy has only in-frame clones and leaves some out. V and J calls and clone size are those listed in that table; D and trimming were worked out from the DNA. Altogether 260,000 or so clones are present, over 75% being singletons, with the ten largest covering 0.7%. These data come from a study of blood T cell repertoires in COVID-19. Overall study: The study drew acute and convalescent COVID-19 samples from the United States, Italy and Spain. From T cells, B-cell-depleted T cells, or PBMCs came the material, which was cDNA or gDNA.

Per germline, CDR1 SQVTM and CDR2 ANQGSEA. There are 15 residues in the CDR3. The V and J ends lost 6 bases and 8 bases, in that order; junction bases with no gene match: 12. The chain links TRBV29-1 to TRBJ2-1, with 11 bases that match TRBD2. The sequence came from a human donor in a cohort sampled during active COVID-19. The sequenced sample was peripheral blood. The CDR3 is CSVGKLAGGPYEQFF. In DNA form, the CDR3 reads TGCAGCGTCGGGAAATTAGCGGGAGGGCCCTATGAGCAGTTCTTC.